The 5 T cell receptor beta chains below all came from one sample that was sequenced in a study of regulatory dendritic cells for organ transplantation (dated by TCRdb to the late 2010s). These receptors lack a known antigen. Sorted T cell subsets were CFSE-labeled and co-cultured for about five days with allogeneic regulatory or mature dendritic cells at a 1:10 DC:T ratio. Libraries were prepared through the immunoSEQ multiplex PCR assay. The table comes from immuneACCESS by way of TCRdb, which keeps in-frame sequences with V and J called. Part of the clones is missing from these tables; in studies checked, under half for an unresolved V gene and the rest for unknown reasons. This sample has more than 10,000 clones in its table, and roughly 91% of those were observed once. In total, the top ten clones hold approximately 0.4% of the sample. Specimen: naive CD8+ T cells from blood cultured with dendritic cells. The label giving this sample's cell subset or site can be read as: CD45RA+ naive T cells. Every receptor here comes from a human donor in good health.

This sequence joins TRBV2 and TRBJ2-1; D is unresolved. V dropped 8 bases and J dropped 6 bases, with 14 bases sitting between them. The CDR3 extends over 13 amino acids. Per the germline V gene, CDR1 is SNHLY and CDR2 is FYNNEI. Here the CDR3 reads CASPGGTLNEQFF. Here the CDR3 DNA reads TGTGCCAGCCCCGGCGGTACTCTCAATGAGCAGTTCTTC.

The gene calls are TRBV7-9 and TRBJ2-1; the D gene is possibly TRBD1 (5 bases). The CDR3 runs to 15 residues. Germline CDR1 SEHNR, CDR2 FQNEAQ (reference sequence). V was clipped by 3 bases and J by 4 bases, with 13 bases between them. CDR3 amino acids: CASSFSGSGYNEQFF. Written as DNA, the CDR3 is TGTGCCAGCAGCTTTTCCGGGTCAGGGTACAATGAGCAGTTCTTC.

Here the CDR3 reads CASSPGLAHEQYF. The CDR3 DNA is TGTGCCAGCAGCCCGGGGCTAGCGCACGAGCAGTACTTC. This chain connects TRBV7-9 to TRBJ2-7; TRBD2 might be the D (6 bases). Germline loops: CDR1 SEHNR, CDR2 FQNEAQ (reference sequence). With 5 bases removed from V and 5 bases from J, the gap between germline ends came to 13 bases. CDR3 length equals 13 residues.

Only one count was recorded for this clone. The J gene is TRBJ2-7, the V gene TRBV6-6; D call uncertain. CDR1 MNHNY and CDR2 SVGAGI come from the germline V gene (reference sequence). CDR3 size: 15 residues. V was trimmed by 2 bases and J by 0 bases, leaving 11 bases between them. The CDR3 DNA sequence: TGTGCCAGCAGTTACGTTCACCCCGCCTCCTACGAGCAGTACTTC. Protein: CASSYVHPASYEQYF.

The rearrangement uses TRBV23-1 and TRBJ1-1, with 7 bases matching TRBD1. TRBV23-1 is placed among ORFs of uncertain function. CDR3 length equals 11 residues. DNA for the CDR3: TGCGCGCTTCGACAGGGATCTGAAGCTTTCTTT. Amino acid sequence: CALRQGSEAFF.